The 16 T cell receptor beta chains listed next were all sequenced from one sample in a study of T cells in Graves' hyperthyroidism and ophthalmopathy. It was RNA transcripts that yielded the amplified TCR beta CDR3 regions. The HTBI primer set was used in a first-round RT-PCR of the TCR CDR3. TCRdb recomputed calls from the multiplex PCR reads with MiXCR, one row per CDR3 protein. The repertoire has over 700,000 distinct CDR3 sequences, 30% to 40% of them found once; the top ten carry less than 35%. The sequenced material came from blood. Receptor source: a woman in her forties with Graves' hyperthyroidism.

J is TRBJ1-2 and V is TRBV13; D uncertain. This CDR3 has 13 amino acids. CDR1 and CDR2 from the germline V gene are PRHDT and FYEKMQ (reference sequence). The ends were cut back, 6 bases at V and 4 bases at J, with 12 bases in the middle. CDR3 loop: CASSRSPGYGYTF. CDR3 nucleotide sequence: TGTGCCAGCAGTCGTTCTCCGGGCTATGGCTACACCTTC.

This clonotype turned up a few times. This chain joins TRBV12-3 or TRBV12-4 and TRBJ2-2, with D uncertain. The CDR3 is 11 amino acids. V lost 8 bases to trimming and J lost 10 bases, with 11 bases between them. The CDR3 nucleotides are TGTGCCAGCGGGTTGGTGAAGGAGCTGTTTTTT. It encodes CASGLVKELFF.

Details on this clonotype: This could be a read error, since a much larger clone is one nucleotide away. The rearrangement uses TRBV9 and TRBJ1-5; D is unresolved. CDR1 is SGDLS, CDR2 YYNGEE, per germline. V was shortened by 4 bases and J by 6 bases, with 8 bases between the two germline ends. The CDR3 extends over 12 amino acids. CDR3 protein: CASSQDTQPQHF. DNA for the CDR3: TGTGCCAGCAGCCAAGATACTCAGCCCCAGCATTTT.

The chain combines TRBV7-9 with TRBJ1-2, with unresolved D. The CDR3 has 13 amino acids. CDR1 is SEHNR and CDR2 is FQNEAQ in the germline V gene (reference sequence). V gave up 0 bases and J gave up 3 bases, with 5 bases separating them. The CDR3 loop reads CASSLAQHYGYTF. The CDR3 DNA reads TGTGCCAGCAGCTTAGCACAGCACTATGGCTACACCTTC.

The CDR3 spells CAISGVDSNQPQHF. In DNA form, the CDR3 reads TGTGCCATCAGTGGAGTCGATAGCAATCAGCCCCAGCATTTT. This chain connects TRBV10-3 to TRBJ1-5; D remains unclear. Germline V gene sequence: CDR1 ENHRY, CDR2 SYGVKD. V was shortened by 4 bases and J by 0 bases, with 7 bases between the two germline ends. CDR3 length: 14 amino acids.

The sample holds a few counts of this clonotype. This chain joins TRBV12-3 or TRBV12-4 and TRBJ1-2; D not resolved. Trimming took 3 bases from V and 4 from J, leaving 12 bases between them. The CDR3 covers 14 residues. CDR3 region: CASSFMDASYGYTF. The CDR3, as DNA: TGTGCCAGCAGTTTCATGGACGCCTCCTATGGCTACACCTTC.

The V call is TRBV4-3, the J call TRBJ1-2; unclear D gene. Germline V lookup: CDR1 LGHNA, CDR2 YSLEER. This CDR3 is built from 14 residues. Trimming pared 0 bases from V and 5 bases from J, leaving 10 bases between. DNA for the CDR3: TGCGCCAGCAGCCAAGATATTTTGGGTTATGGCTACACCTTC. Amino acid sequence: CASSQDILGYGYTF.

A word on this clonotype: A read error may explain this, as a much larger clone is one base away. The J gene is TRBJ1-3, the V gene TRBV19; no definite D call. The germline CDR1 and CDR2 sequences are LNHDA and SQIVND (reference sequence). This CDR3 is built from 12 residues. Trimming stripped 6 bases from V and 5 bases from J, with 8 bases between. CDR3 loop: CASRTARNTIYF. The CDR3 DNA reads TGTGCCAGTAGAACCGCAAGAAACACCATATATTTT.

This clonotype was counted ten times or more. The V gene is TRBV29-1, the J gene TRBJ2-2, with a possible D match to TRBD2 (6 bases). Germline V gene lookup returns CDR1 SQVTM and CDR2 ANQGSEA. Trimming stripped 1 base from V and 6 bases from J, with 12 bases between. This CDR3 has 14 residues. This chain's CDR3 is CSVEVWSSAGELFF. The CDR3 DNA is TGCAGCGTTGAAGTATGGTCTAGCGCCGGGGAGCTGTTTTTT.

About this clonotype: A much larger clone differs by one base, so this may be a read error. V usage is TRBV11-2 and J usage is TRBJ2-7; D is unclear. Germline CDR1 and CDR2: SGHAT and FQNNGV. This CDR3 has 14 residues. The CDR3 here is CAGSLDGTTYEQYF. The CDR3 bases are TGTGCCGGCAGCTTAGATGGCACCACCTACGAGCAGTACTTC.

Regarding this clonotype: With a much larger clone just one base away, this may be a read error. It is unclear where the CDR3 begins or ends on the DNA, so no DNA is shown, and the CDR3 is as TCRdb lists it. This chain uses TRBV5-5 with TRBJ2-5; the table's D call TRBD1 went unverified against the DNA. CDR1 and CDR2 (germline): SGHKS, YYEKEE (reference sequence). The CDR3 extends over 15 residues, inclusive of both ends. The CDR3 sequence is CASSFGFGSLRGGYF.

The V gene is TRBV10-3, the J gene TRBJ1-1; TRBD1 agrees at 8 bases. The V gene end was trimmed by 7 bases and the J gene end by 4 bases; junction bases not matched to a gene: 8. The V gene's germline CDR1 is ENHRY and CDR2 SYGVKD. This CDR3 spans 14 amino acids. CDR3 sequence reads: CAITEQGVATEAFF. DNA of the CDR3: TGTGCCATCACCGAACAGGGGGTGGCCACTGAAGCTTTCTTT.

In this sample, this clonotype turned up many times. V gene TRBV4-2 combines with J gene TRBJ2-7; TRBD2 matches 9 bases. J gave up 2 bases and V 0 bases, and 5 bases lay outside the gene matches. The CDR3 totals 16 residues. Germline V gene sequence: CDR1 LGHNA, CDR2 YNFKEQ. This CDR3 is CASSQDLAGGPYEQYF. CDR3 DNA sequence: TGTGCCAGCAGCCAAGATCTGGCGGGGGGGCCCTACGAGCAGTACTTC.

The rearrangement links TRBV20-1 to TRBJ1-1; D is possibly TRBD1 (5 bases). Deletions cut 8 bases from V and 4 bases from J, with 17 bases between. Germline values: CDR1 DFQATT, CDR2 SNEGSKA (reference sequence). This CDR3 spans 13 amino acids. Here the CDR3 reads CSYSWGEGTEAFF. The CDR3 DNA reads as TGCAGTTACTCGTGGGGGGAGGGCACTGAAGCTTTCTTT.

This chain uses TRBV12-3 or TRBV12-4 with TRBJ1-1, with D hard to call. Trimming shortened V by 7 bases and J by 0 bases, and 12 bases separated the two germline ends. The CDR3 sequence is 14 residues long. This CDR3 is CASTSGVMNTEAFF. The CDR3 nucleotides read TGTGCCAGCACCTCGGGAGTCATGAACACTGAAGCTTTCTTT.

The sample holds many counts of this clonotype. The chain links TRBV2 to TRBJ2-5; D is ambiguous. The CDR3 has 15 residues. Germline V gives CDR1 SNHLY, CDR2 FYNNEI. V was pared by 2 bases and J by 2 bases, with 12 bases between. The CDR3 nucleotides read TGTGCCAGCAGTGAAACCCACCAGAGACAAGAGACCCAGTACTTC. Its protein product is CASSETHQRQETQYF.